The clone carrying this T cell receptor (beta chain) showed up just once. Its antigen is not known. This entry is derived from a study of human T cells and chemical hapten exposure. The sample's time point: patch test 2, 6 weeks after DPC sensitization. Indicated treatment: therapeutic diphenylcyclopropenone sensitization with weekly scalp DPC. Alopecia patients, 18 to 70 years old and DPC-suitable, served as donors. The CDR3 loop spans 16 amino acids. Looked up from germline, CDR1 is SGHTA and CDR2 is FQGTGA. V lost 2 bases and J lost 2, with 13 bases in between. Broader study findings: Expanded TCRs produced significantly more large CDR3 similarity clusters than controls did.

Study processing details: Sampled TCR counts reached a median of roughly 100,000 per sample, with values ranging from 23,224 to 690,600. TCRdb reanalysed the RACE reads using MiXCR and keeps one entry per CDR3 protein. For this entry, the V and J calls and clone size follow TCRdb and not the study's own pipeline. The sample records approximately 68,000 distinct CDR3 sequences, about 8.5% being singletons. The starting material was whole blood, obtained in connection with sensitization to the hapten diphenylcyclopropenone (DPC). The chain links TRBV7-3 to TRBJ2-1; tentative D call: TRBD2 (5 bases). This receptor was obtained from a woman between 50 and 59 years old with alopecia areata. Some clones in this sample may be carry-over from other donors' samples. The CDR3 loop is CASSLEGWGTYNEQFF. The CDR3 region has the DNA TGTGCCAGCAGCTTAGAGGGCTGGGGAACCTACAATGAGCAGTTCTTC.